The T cell receptor (beta chain) described here comes from a study of OX40 agonist ivuxolimab in advanced cancers. The germline V gene encodes CDR1 MDHEN and CDR2 SYDVKM. Trimming removed 8 bases from V and 4 bases from J, with 20 bases in between. The CDR3 consists of 15 residues. Profiled with immunoSEQ multiplex PCR; TCRdb holds only in-frame clones, not every one. Of 65,000 or so clones listed, about nine tenths are singletons. The chain joins TRBV28 to TRBJ1-1, with TRBD1 as a possible D gene (5 bases). This receptor was taken from an adult with an advanced solid tumor such as melanoma, head and neck, liver or kidney cancer. The sample here was CD4+ or CD8+ T cells sorted from blood, taken in a trial of the OX40 agonist ivuxolimab. CDR3 nucleotide sequence: TGTGCCAGCCTTGGGCCCAGGGTGGGAGGCACTGAAGCTTTCTTT. Its translation: CASLGPRVGGTEAFF.